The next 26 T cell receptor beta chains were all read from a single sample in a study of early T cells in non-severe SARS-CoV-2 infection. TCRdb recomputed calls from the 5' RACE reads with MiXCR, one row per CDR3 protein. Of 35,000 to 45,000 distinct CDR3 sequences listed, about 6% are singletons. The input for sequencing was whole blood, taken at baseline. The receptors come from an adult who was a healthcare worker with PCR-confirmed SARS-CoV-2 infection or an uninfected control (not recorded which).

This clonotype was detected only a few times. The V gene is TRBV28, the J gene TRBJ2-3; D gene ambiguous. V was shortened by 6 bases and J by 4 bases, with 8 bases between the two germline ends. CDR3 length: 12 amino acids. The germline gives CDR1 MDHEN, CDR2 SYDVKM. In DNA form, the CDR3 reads TGTGCCAGCAGCACAATCGCAGATACGCAGTATTTT. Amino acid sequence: CASSTIADTQYF.

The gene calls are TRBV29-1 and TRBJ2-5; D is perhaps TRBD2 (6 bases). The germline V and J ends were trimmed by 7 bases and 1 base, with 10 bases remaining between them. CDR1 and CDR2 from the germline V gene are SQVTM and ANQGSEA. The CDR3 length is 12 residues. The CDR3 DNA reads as TGCAGCGGGACGGGACTCCAAGAGACCCAGTACTTC. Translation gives CSGTGLQETQYF.

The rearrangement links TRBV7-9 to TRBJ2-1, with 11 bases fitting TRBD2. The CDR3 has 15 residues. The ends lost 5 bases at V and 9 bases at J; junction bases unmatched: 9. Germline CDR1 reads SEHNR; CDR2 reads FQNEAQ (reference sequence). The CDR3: CASSPDSGGDSEQFF. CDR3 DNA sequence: TGTGCCAGCAGCCCGGATAGCGGGGGGGACAGTGAGCAGTTCTTC.

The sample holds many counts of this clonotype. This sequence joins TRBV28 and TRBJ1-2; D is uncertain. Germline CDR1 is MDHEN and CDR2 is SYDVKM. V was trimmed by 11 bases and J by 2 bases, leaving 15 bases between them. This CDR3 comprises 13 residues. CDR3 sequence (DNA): TGTGCCGGGGAGGAGGTTCTAAACTATGGCTACACCTTC. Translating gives CAGEEVLNYGYTF.

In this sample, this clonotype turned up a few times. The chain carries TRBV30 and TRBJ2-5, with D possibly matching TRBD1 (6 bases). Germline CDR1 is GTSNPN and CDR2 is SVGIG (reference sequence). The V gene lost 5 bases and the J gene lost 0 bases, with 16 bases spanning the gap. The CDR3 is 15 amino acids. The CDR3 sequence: CAWSTGNNDQETQYF. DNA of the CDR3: TGTGCCTGGTCAACAGGGAATAACGACCAAGAGACCCAGTACTTC.

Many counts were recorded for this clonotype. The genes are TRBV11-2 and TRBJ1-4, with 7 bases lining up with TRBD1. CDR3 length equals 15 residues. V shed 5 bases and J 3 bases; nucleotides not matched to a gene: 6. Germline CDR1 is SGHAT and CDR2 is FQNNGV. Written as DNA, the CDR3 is TGTGCCAGCAGCACACAACAGGGGTCTAATGAAAAACTGTTTTTT. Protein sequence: CASSTQQGSNEKLFF.

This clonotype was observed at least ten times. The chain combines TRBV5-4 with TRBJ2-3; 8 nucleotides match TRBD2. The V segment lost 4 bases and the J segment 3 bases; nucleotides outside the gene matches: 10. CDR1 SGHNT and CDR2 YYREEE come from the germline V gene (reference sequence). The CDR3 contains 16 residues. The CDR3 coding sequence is TGTGCCAGCAGCCTGGAAGGGTTAGCGGGGACAGATACGCAGTATTTT. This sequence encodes CASSLEGLAGTDTQYF.

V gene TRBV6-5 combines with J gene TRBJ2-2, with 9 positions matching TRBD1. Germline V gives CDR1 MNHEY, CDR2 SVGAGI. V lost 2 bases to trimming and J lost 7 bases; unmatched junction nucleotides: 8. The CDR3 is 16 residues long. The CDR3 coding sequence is TGTGCCAGCAGTTACGCTACAGGGGGCTCTATCGGGGAGCTGTTTTTT. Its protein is CASSYATGGSIGELFF.

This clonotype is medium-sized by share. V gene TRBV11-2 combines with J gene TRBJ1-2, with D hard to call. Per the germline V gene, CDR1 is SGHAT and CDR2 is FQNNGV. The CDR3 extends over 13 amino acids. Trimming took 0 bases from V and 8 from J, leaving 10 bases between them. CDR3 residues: CASSLDRTRGYTF. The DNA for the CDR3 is TGTGCCAGCAGCTTAGATCGAACAAGGGGCTACACCTTC.

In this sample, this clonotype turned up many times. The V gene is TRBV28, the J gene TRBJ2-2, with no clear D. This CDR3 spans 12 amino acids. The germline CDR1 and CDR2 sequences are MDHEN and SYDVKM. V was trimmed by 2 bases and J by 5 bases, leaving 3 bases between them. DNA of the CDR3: TGTGCCAGCAGTTTACGTACCGGGGAGCTGTTTTTT. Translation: CASSLRTGELFF.

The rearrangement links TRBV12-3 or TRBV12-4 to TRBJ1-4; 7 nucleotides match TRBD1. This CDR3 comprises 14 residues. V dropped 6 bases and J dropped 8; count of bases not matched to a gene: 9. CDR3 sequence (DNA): TGTGCCAGCAGGAAAACAGGGGTTCGGGAAAAACTGTTTTTT. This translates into CASRKTGVREKLFF.

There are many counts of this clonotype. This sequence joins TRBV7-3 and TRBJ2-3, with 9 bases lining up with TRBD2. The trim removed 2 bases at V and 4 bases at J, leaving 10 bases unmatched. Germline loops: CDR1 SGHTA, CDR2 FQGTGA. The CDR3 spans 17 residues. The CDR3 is CASSLGLPAGGADTQYF. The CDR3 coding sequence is TGTGCCAGCAGCTTAGGCCTTCCAGCGGGGGGTGCAGATACGCAGTATTTT. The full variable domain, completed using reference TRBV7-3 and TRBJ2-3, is GAGVSQTPSNKVTEKGKYVELRCDPISGHTALYWYRQSLGQGPEFLIYFQGTGAADDSGLPNDRFFAVRPEGSVSTLKIQRTERGDSAVYLCASSLGLPAGGADTQYFGPGTRLTVL.

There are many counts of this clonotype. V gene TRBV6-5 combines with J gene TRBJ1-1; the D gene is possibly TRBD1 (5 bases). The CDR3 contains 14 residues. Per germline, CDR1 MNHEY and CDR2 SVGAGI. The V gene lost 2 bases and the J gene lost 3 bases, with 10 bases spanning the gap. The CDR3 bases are TGTGCCAGCAGTTACGACCCCAGGGACACTGAAGCTTTCTTT. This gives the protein CASSYDPRDTEAFF.

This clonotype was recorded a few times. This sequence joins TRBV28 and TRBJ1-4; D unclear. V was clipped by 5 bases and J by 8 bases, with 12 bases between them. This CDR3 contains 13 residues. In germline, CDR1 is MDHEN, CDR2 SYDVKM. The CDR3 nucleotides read TGTGCCAGCAGTCTCTCAGACGGCGAAAAACTGTTTTTT. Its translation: CASSLSDGEKLFF. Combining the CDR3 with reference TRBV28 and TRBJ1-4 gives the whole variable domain DVKVTQSSRYLVKRTGEKVFLECVQDMDHENMFWYRQDPGLGLRLIYFSYDVKMKEKGDIPEGYSVSREKKERFSLILESASTNQTSMYLCASSLSDGEKLFFGSGTQLSVL.

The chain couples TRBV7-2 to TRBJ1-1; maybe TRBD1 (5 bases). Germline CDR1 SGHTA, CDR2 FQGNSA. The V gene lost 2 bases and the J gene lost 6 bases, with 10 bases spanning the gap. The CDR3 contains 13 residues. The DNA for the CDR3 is TGTGCCAGCAGCTTAATGTGGGGCGCTGAAGCTTTCTTT. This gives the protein CASSLMWGAEAFF.

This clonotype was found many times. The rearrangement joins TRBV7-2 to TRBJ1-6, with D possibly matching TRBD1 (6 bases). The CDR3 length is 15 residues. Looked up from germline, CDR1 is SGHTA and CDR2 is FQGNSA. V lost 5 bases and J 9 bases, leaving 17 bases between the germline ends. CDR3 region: CASSARGRGISPLHF. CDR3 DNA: TGTGCCAGCAGCGCCCGCGGCAGGGGAATTTCACCCCTCCACTTT.

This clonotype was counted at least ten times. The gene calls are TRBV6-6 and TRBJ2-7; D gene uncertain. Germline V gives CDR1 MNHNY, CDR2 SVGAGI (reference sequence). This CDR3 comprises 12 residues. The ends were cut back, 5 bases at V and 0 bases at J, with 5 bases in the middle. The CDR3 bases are TGTGCCAGCAGTCGAAGCTCCTACGAGCAGTACTTC. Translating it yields CASSRSSYEQYF.

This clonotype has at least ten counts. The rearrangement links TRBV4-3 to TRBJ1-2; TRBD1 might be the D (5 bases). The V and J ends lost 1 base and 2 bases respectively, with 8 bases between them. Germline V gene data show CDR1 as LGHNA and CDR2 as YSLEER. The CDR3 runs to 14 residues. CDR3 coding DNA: TGCGCCAGCAGCCAAGCGCGGGGGAACTATGGCTACACCTTC. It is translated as CASSQARGNYGYTF.

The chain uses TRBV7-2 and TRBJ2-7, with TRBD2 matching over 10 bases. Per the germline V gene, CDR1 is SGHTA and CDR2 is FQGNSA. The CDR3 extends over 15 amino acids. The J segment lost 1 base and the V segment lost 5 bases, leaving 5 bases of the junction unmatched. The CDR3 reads CASSRGLAKSYEQYF. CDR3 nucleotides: TGTGCCAGCAGCCGGGGACTAGCGAAGTCCTACGAGCAGTACTTC.

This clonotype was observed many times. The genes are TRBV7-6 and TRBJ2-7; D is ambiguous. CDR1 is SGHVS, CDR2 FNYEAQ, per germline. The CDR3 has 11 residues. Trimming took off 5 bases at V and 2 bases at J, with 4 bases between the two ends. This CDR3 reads CASSLPYEQYF. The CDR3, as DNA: TGTGCCAGCAGCCTTCCCTACGAGCAGTACTTC.

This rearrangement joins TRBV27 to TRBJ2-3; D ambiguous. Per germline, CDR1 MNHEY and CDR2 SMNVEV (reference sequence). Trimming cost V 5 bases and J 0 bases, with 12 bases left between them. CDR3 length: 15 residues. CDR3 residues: CASSPSHPSTDTQYF. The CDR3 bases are TGTGCCAGCAGTCCATCGCACCCTAGCACAGATACGCAGTATTTT.

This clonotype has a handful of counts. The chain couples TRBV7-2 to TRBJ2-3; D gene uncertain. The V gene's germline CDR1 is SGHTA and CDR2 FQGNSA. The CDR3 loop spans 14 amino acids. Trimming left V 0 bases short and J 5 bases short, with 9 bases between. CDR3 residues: CASSLARTRDTQYF. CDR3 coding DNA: TGTGCCAGCAGCTTAGCCCGAACGAGAGATACGCAGTATTTT.

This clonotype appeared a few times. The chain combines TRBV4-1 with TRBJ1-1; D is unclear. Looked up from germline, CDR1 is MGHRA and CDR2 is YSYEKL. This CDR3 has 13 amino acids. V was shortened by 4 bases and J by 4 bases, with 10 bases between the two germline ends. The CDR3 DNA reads TGCGCCAGCAGCCTAGACGATTCCACTGAAGCTTTCTTT. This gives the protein CASSLDDSTEAFF.

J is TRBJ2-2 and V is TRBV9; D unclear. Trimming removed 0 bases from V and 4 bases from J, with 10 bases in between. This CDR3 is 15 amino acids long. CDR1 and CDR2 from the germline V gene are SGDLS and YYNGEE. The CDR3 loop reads CASSVGTASTGELFF. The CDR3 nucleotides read TGTGCCAGCAGCGTAGGAACAGCTTCCACCGGGGAGCTGTTTTTT.

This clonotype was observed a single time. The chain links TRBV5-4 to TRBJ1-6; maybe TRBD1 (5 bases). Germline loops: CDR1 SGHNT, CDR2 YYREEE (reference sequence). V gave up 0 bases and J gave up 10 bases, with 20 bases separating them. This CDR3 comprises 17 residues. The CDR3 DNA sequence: TGTGCCAGCAGCTTGGCAGGGAGGGAATATCGCGGATCACCCCTCCACTTT. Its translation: CASSLAGREYRGSPLHF.

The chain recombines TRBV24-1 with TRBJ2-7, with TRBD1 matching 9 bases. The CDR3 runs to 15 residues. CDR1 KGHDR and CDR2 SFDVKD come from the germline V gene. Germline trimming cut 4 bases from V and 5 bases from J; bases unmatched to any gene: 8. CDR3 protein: CATSDGTGFPDEQYF. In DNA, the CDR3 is TGTGCCACCAGTGACGGGACAGGGTTTCCAGACGAGCAGTACTTC.